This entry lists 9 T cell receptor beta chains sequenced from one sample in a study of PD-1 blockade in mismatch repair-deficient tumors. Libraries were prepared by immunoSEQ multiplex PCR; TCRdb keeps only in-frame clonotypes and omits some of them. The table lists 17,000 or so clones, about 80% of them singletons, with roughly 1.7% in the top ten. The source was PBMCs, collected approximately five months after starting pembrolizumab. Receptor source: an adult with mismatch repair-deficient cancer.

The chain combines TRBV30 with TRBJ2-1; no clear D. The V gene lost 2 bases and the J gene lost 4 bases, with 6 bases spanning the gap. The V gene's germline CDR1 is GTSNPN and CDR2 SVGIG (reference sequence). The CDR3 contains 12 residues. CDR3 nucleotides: TGTGCCTGGAGTCCCCCTTACAATGAGCAGTTCTTC. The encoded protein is CAWSPPYNEQFF.

The CDR3 reads CASSLEGGARGTDTQYF. The CDR3 DNA reads as TGTGCCAGCAGCTTAGAGGGGGGGGCAAGGGGGACAGATACGCAGTATTTT. The chain employs TRBV7-9 and TRBJ2-3; a weak D match, TRBD2 (7 bases). Germline V gene lookup returns CDR1 SEHNR and CDR2 FQNEAQ (reference sequence). CDR3 length: 17 amino acids. Trimming shortened V by 1 base and J by 3 bases, and 17 bases separated the two germline ends.

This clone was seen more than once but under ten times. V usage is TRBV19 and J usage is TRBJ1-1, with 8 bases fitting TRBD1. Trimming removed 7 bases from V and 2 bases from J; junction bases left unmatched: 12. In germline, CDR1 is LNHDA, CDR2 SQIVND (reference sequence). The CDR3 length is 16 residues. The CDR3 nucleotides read TGTGCCAGTACCATCAAGGGGACAGGAGTTAACACTGAAGCTTTCTTT. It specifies CASTIKGTGVNTEAFF.

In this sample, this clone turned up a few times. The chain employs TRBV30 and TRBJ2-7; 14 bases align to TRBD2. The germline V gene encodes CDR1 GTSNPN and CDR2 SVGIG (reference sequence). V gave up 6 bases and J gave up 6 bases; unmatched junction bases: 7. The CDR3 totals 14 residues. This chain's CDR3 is CACRGLAGDVEQYF. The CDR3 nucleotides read TGTGCCTGCCGGGGACTAGCGGGAGATGTCGAGCAGTACTTC.

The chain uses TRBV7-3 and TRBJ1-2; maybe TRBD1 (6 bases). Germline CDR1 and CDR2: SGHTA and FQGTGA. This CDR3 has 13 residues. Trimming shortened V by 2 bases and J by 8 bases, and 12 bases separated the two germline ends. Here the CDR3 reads CASSLGGYRGYTF. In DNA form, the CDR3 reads TGTGCCAGCAGCTTAGGGGGCTACCGAGGCTACACCTTC.

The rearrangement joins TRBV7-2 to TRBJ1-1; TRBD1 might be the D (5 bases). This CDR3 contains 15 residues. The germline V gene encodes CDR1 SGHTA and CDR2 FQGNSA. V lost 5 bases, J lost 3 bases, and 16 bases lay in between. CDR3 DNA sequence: TGTGCCAGCAGCCTACAGGATCTGAGGTACACTGAAGCTTTCTTT. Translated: CASSLQDLRYTEAFF.

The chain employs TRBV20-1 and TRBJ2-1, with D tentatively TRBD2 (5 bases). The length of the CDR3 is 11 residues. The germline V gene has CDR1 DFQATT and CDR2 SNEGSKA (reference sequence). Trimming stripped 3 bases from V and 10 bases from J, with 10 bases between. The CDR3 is CSARRAVEQFF. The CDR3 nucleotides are TGCAGTGCTAGGAGAGCGGTAGAGCAGTTCTTC.

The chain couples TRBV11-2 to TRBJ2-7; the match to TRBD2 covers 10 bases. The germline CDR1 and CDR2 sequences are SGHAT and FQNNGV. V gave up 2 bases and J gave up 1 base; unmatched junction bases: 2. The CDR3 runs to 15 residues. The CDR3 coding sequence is TGTGCCAGCAGCTTAAGACTAGCGGGTTCCTACGAGCAGTACTTC. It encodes CASSLRLAGSYEQYF.

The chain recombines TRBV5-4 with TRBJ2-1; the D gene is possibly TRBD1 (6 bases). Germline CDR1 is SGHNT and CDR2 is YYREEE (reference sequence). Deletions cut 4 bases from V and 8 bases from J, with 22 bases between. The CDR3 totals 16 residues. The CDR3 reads CASSINWAGAGDEQFF. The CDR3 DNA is TGTGCCAGCAGCATCAACTGGGCAGGGGCAGGGGATGAGCAGTTCTTC.